Shown below are 21 T cell receptor beta chains from a single sample sequenced in a study of blood T cell repertoires in COVID-19. The assay was immunoSEQ multiplex PCR, and TCRdb's table has in-frame clones only and misses some. The sample yields approximately 76,000 clones, just over 85% seen once. Sequenced material: peripheral blood. The receptors were gathered from a human donor in a cohort sampled during active COVID-19.

The chain joins TRBV24-1 to TRBJ2-3; 8 bases match TRBD2. Germline CDR1 KGHDR, CDR2 SFDVKD. The CDR3 extends over 15 amino acids. Unmatched junction bases numbered 3, after V lost 5 bases and J lost 0 bases. CDR3 protein: CATSGREASTDTQYF. The CDR3 DNA sequence: TGTGCCACCAGTGGGCGGGAGGCTAGCACAGATACGCAGTATTTT.

This clone was recorded only once. The J gene is TRBJ2-3, the V gene TRBV28, with D maybe TRBD2 (6 bases). Trimming stripped 9 bases from V and 2 bases from J, with 12 bases between. Germline assignment: CDR1 MDHEN and CDR2 SYDVKM. The CDR3 covers 13 residues. The DNA for the CDR3 is TGTGCCAGTCAAGTAGCGGTCACAGATACGCAGTATTTT. It encodes CASQVAVTDTQYF. The full variable domain, with the rest looked up from reference TRBV28 and TRBJ2-3, is DVKVTQSSRYLVKRTGEKVFLECVQDMDHENMFWYRQDPGLGLRLIYFSYDVKMKEKGDIPEGYSVSREKKERFSLILESASTNQTSMYLCASQVAVTDTQYFGPGTRLTVL.

The chain has TRBV23-1 and TRBJ2-7; unclear D gene. TRBV23-1 is reported as an ORF; its role is uncertain. There are 12 residues in the CDR3. V dropped 3 bases and J dropped 3 bases, with 6 bases sitting between them. The CDR3, as DNA: TGCGCCAGCAGTCACCCAGACTACGAGCAGTACTTC. Protein product: CASSHPDYEQYF.

This clone was recorded only once. The V and J genes are TRBV18 and TRBJ1-4; 8 bases align to TRBD1. Germline CDR1 KGHSH, CDR2 LQKENI. V shed 3 bases and J 10 bases; nucleotides not matched to a gene: 10. This CDR3 comprises 15 residues. CDR3 sequence reads: CASSPDMGQAGKLFF. The CDR3 DNA reads TGTGCCAGCTCACCCGACATGGGACAGGCGGGAAAACTGTTTTTT.

This clone was seen only a few times. The chain recombines TRBV9 with TRBJ2-2; D is unresolved. CDR3 length: 18 residues. The germline CDR1 and CDR2 sequences are SGDLS and YYNGEE. Trimming cost V 0 bases and J 0 bases, with 15 bases left between them. The DNA of the CDR3 is TGTGCCAGCAGCGTAGCCCTGGCGGCTAGAGCGAACACCGGGGAGCTGTTTTTT. Its translation is CASSVALAARANTGELFF.

The V call is TRBV3-1 (or the pseudogene TRBV3-2), the J call TRBJ2-1; no clear D gene. The germline CDR1 and CDR2 sequences are LGHDT and YNNKEL (reference sequence). The CDR3 runs 12 residues. Trimming cost V 1 base and J 9 bases, with 7 bases left between them. CDR3 in amino acids: CASSQASSEQFF. The CDR3 bases are TGTGCCAGCAGCCAAGCATCCAGTGAGCAGTTCTTC.

V is TRBV19 and J is TRBJ2-7, with 9 positions matching TRBD1. The J segment lost 0 bases and the V segment lost 10 bases, leaving 4 bases of the junction unmatched. Germline V gene lookup returns CDR1 LNHDA and CDR2 SQIVND (reference sequence). CDR3 size: 13 residues. Here the CDR3 reads CATRDRVSYEQYF. As DNA, the CDR3 is TGTGCCACCCGGGACAGGGTCTCCTACGAGCAGTACTTC.

Written as DNA, the CDR3 is TGTGCCAGCAGTTTCCGACAGGGCCTCTCTGGGGCCAACGTCCTGACTTTC. It encodes CASSFRQGLSGANVLTF. The V call is TRBV6-2 or TRBV6-3, the J call TRBJ2-6; 7 bases align to TRBD1. Germline V lookup: CDR1 MNHEY, CDR2 SVGEGT. This CDR3 contains 17 residues. The J segment lost 0 bases and the V segment lost 4 bases, leaving 6 bases of the junction unmatched.

CDR3 sequence (DNA): TGCGCCAGCAGCCCGGACAGGGGGGACGGCTACACCTTC. This codes for CASSPDRGDGYTF. The rearrangement links TRBV4-3 to TRBJ1-2; 10 bases are shared with TRBD1. V shed 4 bases and J 8 bases; nucleotides not matched to a gene: 4. The CDR3 is made up of 13 amino acids. CDR1 and CDR2 from the germline V gene are LGHNA and YSLEER.

The chain couples TRBV5-1 to TRBJ1-1; TRBD1 is a possible D gene (5 bases). Per germline, CDR1 SGHRS and CDR2 YFSETQ. Trimming took off 2 bases at V and 1 base at J, with 9 bases between the two ends. The CDR3 has 14 amino acids. The CDR3 nucleotides are TGCGCCAGCAGCTTAGCTACAGGGAACACTGAAGCTTTCTTT. As protein: CASSLATGNTEAFF.

CDR3 in DNA: TGTGCCAGCAGTCGGGCGGGAGCGGTTGAGCAGTTCTTC. As protein: CASSRAGAVEQFF. The chain joins TRBV14 to TRBJ2-1; TRBD2 agrees at 7 bases. The CDR3 has 13 residues. V lost 6 bases and J lost 9; bases outside the gene matches: 8. Germline-derived CDR1 and CDR2 are SGHDN and FVKESK.

Comment on this clone: The identical CDR3 is also encoded by other nucleotide sequences in the sample. The rearrangement joins TRBV2 to TRBJ2-7; tentatively, D is TRBD1 (5 bases). In germline, CDR1 is SNHLY, CDR2 FYNNEI. With 3 bases removed from V and 5 bases from J, the gap between germline ends came to 11 bases. This CDR3 has 13 residues. The CDR3 region is CASSDPRAHEQYF. DNA for the CDR3: TGTGCCAGCAGTGATCCCAGGGCCCACGAGCAGTACTTC.

The rearrangement uses TRBV11-3 and TRBJ2-5; 7 positions agree with TRBD1. With 4 bases clipped from V and 4 bases from J, the junction kept 9 bases outside the gene matches. Germline V gene sequence: CDR1 SGHNT, CDR2 YENEEA. This CDR3 has 15 amino acids. CDR3 sequence: CASSSRQGSAETQYF. DNA for the CDR3: TGTGCCAGCAGCTCTAGACAGGGATCTGCAGAGACCCAGTACTTC.

The genes are TRBV23-1 and TRBJ2-1, with 14 nucleotides matching TRBD2. TRBV23-1 counts as an open reading frame of uncertain function. This CDR3 has 17 residues. The J segment lost 11 bases and the V segment lost 4 bases, leaving 13 bases of the junction unmatched. This CDR3 reads CASSPETSGRDTMKQFF. CDR3 bases: TGCGCCAGCAGTCCAGAGACTAGCGGGAGGGATACAATGAAGCAGTTCTTC.

In nucleotides, the CDR3 is TGTGCCAGTAGTCCCTTGACTAGCGGGAGTCGGGAGGAAGAGACCCAGTACTTC. Its translation: CASSPLTSGSREEETQYF. The gene calls are TRBV19 and TRBJ2-5; 12 positions match TRBD2. V was clipped by 5 bases and J by 3 bases; unmatched bases: 13. From germline, CDR1 is LNHDA and CDR2 SQIVND (reference sequence). The CDR3 loop spans 18 amino acids.

J is TRBJ2-2 and V is TRBV6-6; 11 bases are a match to TRBD2. V lost 2 bases, J lost 7 bases, and 6 bases stayed unmatched. Germline CDR1 MNHNY, CDR2 SVGAGI (reference sequence). The CDR3 consists of 16 residues. CDR3 coding DNA: TGTGCCAGCAGTTACCATGGACTAGCGGGCCTCGGGGAGCTGTTTTTT. Its translation is CASSYHGLAGLGELFF.

This chain links TRBV19 with TRBJ2-5; TRBD2 might be the D (6 bases). With 3 bases removed from V and 4 bases from J, the gap between germline ends came to 9 bases. The CDR3 contains 13 residues. Germline lookup yields CDR1 LNHDA and CDR2 SQIVND (reference sequence). In nucleotides, the CDR3 is TGTGCCAGTAGTATCACTAGCCGAGAGACCCAGTACTTC. Amino acid sequence: CASSITSRETQYF.

This chain connects TRBV28 to TRBJ1-5; TRBD1 matches at 10 bases. Trimming at V came to 6 bases and at J to 13 bases, leaving 9 bases not matched to a gene. This CDR3 has 13 residues. Germline CDR1 is MDHEN and CDR2 is SYDVKM. The chain's CDR3 is CASSYNRDRGQHF. The CDR3 DNA reads as TGTGCCAGCAGCTATAACCGGGACAGGGGACAGCATTTT.

This clone was counted between two and nine times. The chain couples TRBV7-3 to TRBJ2-3; 10 bases agree with TRBD2. After removal of 2 bases from V and 4 bases from J, the junction contained 3 bases not matched to a gene. This CDR3 comprises 15 residues. The V gene's germline CDR1 is SGHTA and CDR2 FQGTGA. As DNA, the CDR3 is TGTGCCAGCAGCTTAGGGCTAGCGGGAGCAGATACGCAGTATTTT. Protein: CASSLGLAGADTQYF.

Turning to this clone: One end of the junction does not line up with germline, which may come from a read error. The sample has other DNA sequences that encode this CDR3 too. The chain uses TRBV7-2 and TRBJ1-1; the D gene is possibly TRBD1 (6 bases). The length of the CDR3 is 14 residues. Germline V gene sequence: CDR1 SGHTA, CDR2 FQGNSA. CDR3 in amino acids: CASSQTGLHTEAFF. The CDR3 DNA sequence: TGCGCCAGCAGTCAAACAGGGCTCCACACTGAAGCTTTCTTT.

This chain links TRBV10-1 with TRBJ2-3; a weak D match, TRBD1 (5 bases). CDR3 length: 17 amino acids. Between the trimmed V and J ends, which lost 4 bases and 0 bases, there was a span of 17 bases. CDR1 is WNHNN and CDR2 is SYGVQD in the germline V gene (reference sequence). In nucleotides, the CDR3 is TGCGCCAGCAGTGGCTTCCAGGGCAAACTTAGCACAGATACGCAGTATTTT. This sequence encodes CASSGFQGKLSTDTQYF.